This T cell receptor (beta chain) is from a study of T cells in women clearing cervical HPV infection. Looking at the study overall: Women with histologically confirmed HPV16-related CIN3 or worse, 2 with invasive cancer, served as cases. Overall study results and limits: Timing of associations relative to infection is unclear; T-cell subsets were not isolated.

HPV was found by MY09/MY11 PCR and dot-blot genotyping. Losses at the gene ends were 7 bases for V and 2 bases for J; bases not matched to a gene: 7. Germline V gene sequence: CDR1 LNHDA, CDR2 SQIVND (reference sequence). The CDR3 spans 14 residues. In regard to this clone: Its antigen is not identified. Read data end 3 residues before the CDR3 end; the end is taken from the germline J gene.

Clones were read by immunoSEQ multiplex PCR, and TCRdb kept only the in-frame ones, dropping some. In total, the table holds 31,000 or so clones. The chain carries TRBV19 and TRBJ2-7, with 8 bases fitting TRBD1. The TCR was taken from a woman between 18 and 70 years old with a cervical HPV16 infection that either progressed to CIN3+ or cleared (not recorded which). Source material: blood buffy coat. The CDR3 bases that were read are TGTGCCAGTACCACCGGGACAGGCGCCTACGAG. Its translation is CASTTGTGAYE. The complete CDR3 protein is CASTTGTGAYEQYF. The full variable domain, rest sourced from reference TRBV19 and TRBJ2-7, is DGGITQSPKYLFRKEGQNVTLSCEQNLNHDAMYWYRQDPGQGLRLIYYSQIVNDFQKGDIAEGYSVSREKKESFPLTVTSAQKNPTAFYLCASTTGTGAYEQYFGPGTRLTVT.